This T cell receptor beta chain is drawn from a study of T-cell reconstitution after alpha-beta-depleted transplantation in children. Germline values: CDR1 MNHNS, CDR2 SASEGT. The CDR3 is 13 residues long. The ends were cut back, 7 bases at V and 5 bases at J, with 14 bases in the middle. TCRbeta library construction was performed incorporating unique molecular identifiers. TCRdb reprocessed the PCR reads via MiXCR and lists one record per CDR3 protein. The sample contains under 6,500 distinct CDR3 sequences, roughly a sixth of which appear only once. This clonotype was picked up many times. No antigen is known for it. Notes on the study in general: It was newly produced T cells that mostly accounted for T-cell counts and diversity one year after transplant. Reports say that about two months after transplant, the alpha-beta T cells came out of several hundred graft clones that had expanded. Diversity of TCRbeta at day 60 was high in some patients, arising from surviving recipient T cells and thymic progenitors.

J is TRBJ1-2 and V is TRBV6-1, with D possibly being TRBD1 (5 bases). The sample was PBMCs, mostly from graft donor cells, taken 180 days after TCRalphabeta/CD19-depleted stem cell transplant. The clonotype originates from a patient aged 2 to 9 who had a stem cell transplant for inherited bone marrow failure, so the T cells may come from the graft donor. The CDR3 DNA is TGTGCCAGCACCACGAGGTGGGGGTATGGCTACACCTTC. Translated: CASTTRWGYGYTF.